These 11 T cell receptor beta chains originate from one sample sequenced in a study of tissue T cells after allogeneic stem cell transplantation. Generated by immunoSEQ multiplex PCR, the TCRdb table keeps only in-frame clones and is missing some. The repertoire consists of 48,000 or so clones, with roughly four fifths occurring once and the leading ten covering about 0.7%. The specimen sequenced was sorted cells pooled from one or two spleens. These receptor sequences come from a pool of C57BL/6 mice in good health.

To note about this clone: Any gene name here is a mouse gene name. The read ends 1 residue shy of where the CDR3 ends; the end is completed using the germline J gene. V usage is TRBV13-2 and J usage is TRBJ2-3; 9 positions match TRBD2. Germline V gene data show CDR1 as NNHNN and CDR2 as SYGAGS (reference sequence). Germline trimming cut 3 bases from V and 1 base from J; bases unmatched to any gene: 3. The CDR3 covers 15 residues. The CDR3 loop reads CASGADWGRAETLYF. Partial CDR3 DNA: TGTGCCAGCGGTGCTGACTGGGGGCGTGCAGAAACGCTGTAT.

As for this clone: The germline gene is not matched at one end of the junction; a read error may be the cause. Gene names are mouse gene names. CDR3 region: CARGDVGGAGEQYF. The CDR3 DNA, read in part, is TGTGCCCGCGGTGATGTGGGGGGGGCGGGGGAACAGTAC. This chain joins TRBV13-2 and TRBJ2-7; 8 bases match TRBD2. The read comes to an end 1 residue before the CDR3 does, leaving the germline J gene to fill in the end. This CDR3 comprises 14 residues. CDR1 and CDR2 from the germline V gene are NNHNN and SYGAGS (reference sequence).

With respect to this clone: Mouse gene names and germline throughout. The read terminates 1 residue ahead of where the CDR3 ends, so the germline J gene completes it. The chain uses TRBV13-3 and TRBJ2-1; D unresolved. The CDR3 has 14 amino acids. The germline gives CDR1 NNHDY, CDR2 SYVADS. V lost 6 bases and J 0 bases, leaving 10 bases between the germline ends. The sequenced part of the CDR3 DNA is TGTGCCAGCACCCGGACCCATAACTATGCTGAGCAGTTC. Protein sequence: CASTRTHNYAEQF. The whole CDR3 protein is CASTRTHNYAEQFF.

Worth noting for this clone: The genes and germline here are from mouse. The CDR3 extends 1 residue past the end of the read, so its final part is completed from the germline J gene. The chain recombines TRBV12-1 with TRBJ2-3; TRBD1 matches at 9 bases. Per the germline V gene, CDR1 is SGHSN and CDR2 is HYEKVE. V lost 4 bases and J lost 2; bases outside the gene matches: 3. The CDR3 is 14 residues long. The part of the CDR3 DNA that was read is TGTGCCAGCTCCCGACAGGGGGATGCAGAAACGCTGTAT. Translating gives CASSRQGDAETLY. The whole CDR3 is CASSRQGDAETLYF.

Details on this clone: Gene names are mouse gene names. The read gets to within 1 residue of the CDR3 end, and the germline J gene fills in the rest. The V gene is TRBV5, the J gene TRBJ2-5; D unclear. Germline V gene sequence: CDR1 LGHNA, CDR2 YNLKQL (reference sequence). CDR3 size: 12 residues. The V end was cut by 0 bases, the J end by 6 bases, with 4 bases between. CDR3 bases read: TGTGCCAGCAGCCAAGACGGGGACACCCAGTAC. This encodes CASSQDGDTQY. The CDR3 in full is CASSQDGDTQYF.

This clone came up a few times. Gene names are mouse gene names. The read ends 1 residue before the CDR3 terminus; that terminus is restored from the germline J gene. The chain is built from TRBV19 and TRBJ2-7; TRBD2 matches at 9 bases. J gave up 2 bases and V 6 bases, and 6 bases lay outside the gene matches. CDR1 and CDR2 (germline): FNHDT, SITEND (reference sequence). This CDR3 region has 14 residues. The CDR3 bases that were read are TGTGCCAGCACCAGACTGGGGGTAGCCTATGAACAGTAC. As protein: CASTRLGVAYEQY. In full, the CDR3 reads CASTRLGVAYEQYF.

This clone was counted between two and nine times. The genes are named according to mouse. The read ends 1 residue early relative to the CDR3; the germline J gene fills the gap. This chain joins TRBV16 and TRBJ2-2; D is ambiguous. V was trimmed by 1 base and J by 1 base, leaving 4 bases between them. Germline CDR1 and CDR2: SGHSA and FRNQAP. The CDR3 has 14 amino acids. The CDR3 reads CASSLAGNTGQLYF. CDR3 DNA, as far as it was read: TGTGCAAGCAGCTTAGCAGGAAACACCGGGCAGCTCTAC.

In regard to this clone: The gene names given are mouse names. From the germline J gene comes the end of the CDR3, since the read stops 1 residue before it. J is TRBJ2-5 and V is TRBV23; whether TRBD1, the table's D call, matches the DNA was not checked. The length of the CDR3 is 13 residues. Germline V lookup: CDR1 KGHTA, CDR2 FQNQQP. The CDR3 sequence is CSSSQSRQDTQYF. Incomplete CDR3 DNA: TGCTCCAGCAGTCAATCGAGGCAAGACACCCAGTAC.

For this clone: The gene names given are mouse names. The read terminates 1 residue ahead of where the CDR3 ends, so the germline J gene completes it. V usage is TRBV4 and J usage is TRBJ2-5; TRBD2 aligns across 8 bases. Germline V CDR1 and CDR2: LGHDT, YNNKQL (reference sequence). Trimming at V came to 4 bases and at J to 3 bases, leaving 3 bases not matched to a gene. This CDR3 comprises 14 residues. The sequenced part of the CDR3 DNA is TGTGCCAGCAGCTTGGGGGGGGGACAAGACACCCAGTAC. Encoded protein: CASSLGGGQDTQY. The CDR3, in full, reads CASSLGGGQDTQYF.

As regards this clone: Gene names and germline refer to mouse. The sequenced part of the CDR3 DNA is TGTGCCAGCAGCTCGGACAGAAGTGCAGAAACGCTGTAT. It is translated as CASSSDRSAETLY. Given in full, the CDR3 is CASSSDRSAETLYF. V usage is TRBV3 and J usage is TRBJ2-3; tentative D call: TRBD1 (6 bases). The read halts 1 residue ahead of the CDR3 end, with the missing end drawn from the germline J gene. V dropped 4 bases and J dropped 0 bases, with 8 bases sitting between them. Looked up from germline, CDR1 is SNHLY and CDR2 is FYNGKV (reference sequence). The CDR3 spans 14 residues.

With respect to this clone: Gene names follow the mouse nomenclature. The part of the CDR3 DNA that was read is TGTGCCAGCGGTGATGTTTTTTATGAACAGTAC. Translated: CASGDVFYEQY. The full-length CDR3 reads as CASGDVFYEQYF. V gene TRBV13-2 combines with J gene TRBJ2-7, with D hard to call. The read ends 1 residue early relative to the CDR3; the germline J gene fills the gap. The CDR3 length is 12 residues. Per the germline V gene, CDR1 is NNHNN and CDR2 is SYGAGS (reference sequence). Trimming left V 0 bases short and J 4 bases short, with 5 bases between.